This section outlines one T cell receptor (beta chain) sequence together with its context. This entry belongs to a study of CD8 T cells in Susac syndrome. Those who served as multiple sclerosis controls were treatment-naive patients with stable or active relapsing-remitting disease. With random hexamers, about 0.5 to 1 ug RNA was reverse transcribed. TCRdb used MiXCR to reprocess the immunoSEQ multiplex PCR reads, holding one entry per CDR3 protein. The sample lists over 200,000 distinct CDR3 sequences; around 93% were seen once. Germline V gene data show CDR1 as DFQATT and CDR2 as SNEGSKA (reference sequence). The V and J ends lost 6 bases and 6 bases, in that order; junction bases with no gene match: 7. This CDR3 has 13 amino acids.

The sequence derives from a human donor with multiple sclerosis. The J gene is TRBJ1-5, the V gene TRBV20-1; TRBD1 matches at 8 bases. Input material: CD4+ T cells from PBMCs. CDR3 nucleotides: TGCAGTGCCCAATCAGGGGGCGGTCAGCCCCAGCATTTT. It yields the protein CSAQSGGGQPQHF.